This T cell receptor beta chain originates from a study of identical twins. Germline CDR1 reads MNHEY; CDR2 reads SMNVEV (reference sequence). V lost 0 bases and J lost 4, with 12 bases in between. This CDR3 spans 15 amino acids. This clonotype was seen a handful of times. As yet, its antigen is unknown. A single record per CDR3 protein comes from TCRdb applying MiXCR to the 5' RACE reads. Of under 900,000 distinct CDR3 sequences listed, 9% to 15% are singletons. Study-level points and caveats: Out-of-frame alpha sequences common to twins were enriched for low generation probability. Sequences that were beta out-of-frame showed weaker excess twin sharing.

This sample also belongs to another study, concerning yellow fever vaccine responses in identical twins.

The sequence was obtained from a woman under 30 in good health. The sequencing sample was made of PBMCs. The rearrangement uses TRBV27 and TRBJ2-5; D may be TRBD1 (6 bases). The CDR3 bases are TGTGCCAGCAGTTTATCCAAGACAGGCCTAGAGACCCAGTACTTC. Amino acid sequence: CASSLSKTGLETQYF.